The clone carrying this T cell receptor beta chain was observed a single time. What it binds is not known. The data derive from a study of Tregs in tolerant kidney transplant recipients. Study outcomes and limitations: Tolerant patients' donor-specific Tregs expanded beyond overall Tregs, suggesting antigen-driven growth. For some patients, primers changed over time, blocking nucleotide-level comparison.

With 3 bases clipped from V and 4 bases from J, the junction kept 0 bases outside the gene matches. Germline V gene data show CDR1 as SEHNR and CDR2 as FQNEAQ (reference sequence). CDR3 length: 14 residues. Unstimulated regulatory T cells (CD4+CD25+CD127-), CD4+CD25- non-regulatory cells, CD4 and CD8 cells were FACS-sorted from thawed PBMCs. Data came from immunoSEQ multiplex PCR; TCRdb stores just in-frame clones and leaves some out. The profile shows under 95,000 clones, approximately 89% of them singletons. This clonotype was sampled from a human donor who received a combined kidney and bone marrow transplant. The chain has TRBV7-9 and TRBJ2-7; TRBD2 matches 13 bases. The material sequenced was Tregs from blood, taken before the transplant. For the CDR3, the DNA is TGTGCCAGCAGCTTGGGACTAGCGGGGTACGAGCAGTACTTC. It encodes CASSLGLAGYEQYF.